This section outlines one T cell receptor (beta chain) sequence together with its context. Its antigen is currently unknown. V was cut by 0 bases and J by 0 bases, with 4 bases left in between. The CDR3 spans 14 residues. Looked up from germline, CDR1 is SGHNT and CDR2 is YYREEE (reference sequence). The sample belongs to a study of Ad26.COV2.S vaccination and SARS-CoV-2 variants. General study findings and limits: Vaccinees displayed broader spike-specific TCR repertoires than placebo recipients.

TCRdb's table, derived via immunoSEQ multiplex PCR, lists solely in-frame clones and lacks some. Of about 97,000 clones listed, roughly 75% are singletons. The sequencing here drew on peripheral blood, taken after recovery from COVID-19. This TCR was sampled from a human donor who had recovered from COVID-19. J is TRBJ1-3 and V is TRBV5-4; no clear D. The CDR3 loop is CASSLDGSGNTIYF. CDR3 DNA sequence: TGTGCCAGCAGCTTGGACGGCTCTGGAAACACCATATATTTT.